Listed here are 30 T cell receptor beta chains from one sample, sequenced in a study of cytomegalovirus exposure and HLA in healthy donors. Both 60 Vbeta primers and 13 Jbeta primers went into the PCR. The method was immunoSEQ multiplex PCR; TCRdb's version includes in-frame clones alone and lacks a portion of them. The sample consists of around 150,000 clones, approximately 82% of them appearing once. Sequenced: PBMCs. These receptors came from a man aged 50-60 years in good health and CMV-seropositive.

This chain links TRBV10-2 with TRBJ2-7, with TRBD2 matching 7 bases. This CDR3 is built from 15 residues. Germline CDR1 and CDR2: WSHSY and SAAADI. Trimming removed 6 bases from V and 0 bases from J; junction bases left unmatched: 8. The CDR3 DNA reads as TGCGCCAGCAGACGAACTAGCGAGAGCTCCTACGAGCAGTACTTC. It translates to CASRRTSESSYEQYF.

Note on this clone: Other DNA sequences in the same sample also yield this CDR3. This chain links TRBV5-1 with TRBJ2-3; 8 positions match TRBD2. The CDR3 totals 15 residues. The ends lost 2 bases at V and 2 bases at J; junction bases unmatched: 4. Germline CDR1 and CDR2: SGHRS and YFSETQ. CDR3 sequence: CASSFGGASTDTQYF. The CDR3 nucleotides read TGCGCCAGCAGCTTCGGGGGGGCCTCCACAGATACGCAGTATTTT.

The chain uses TRBV30 and TRBJ1-2; 7 positions agree with TRBD1. The CDR3 consists of 15 residues. After removal of 3 bases from V and 4 bases from J, the junction contained 11 bases not matched to a gene. The germline V gene has CDR1 GTSNPN and CDR2 SVGIG (reference sequence). The CDR3 sequence is CAWRSDRIASYGYTF. Here the CDR3 DNA reads TGTGCCTGGAGATCGGACAGGATCGCGAGCTATGGCTACACCTTC.

The chain has TRBV5-1 and TRBJ2-1; 10 nucleotides match TRBD2. V lost 1 base, J lost 7 bases, and 8 bases stayed unmatched. The CDR3 loop spans 16 amino acids. Per the germline V gene, CDR1 is SGHRS and CDR2 is YFSETQ. The CDR3 is CASSLLLAGVENEQFF. The CDR3 DNA follows: TGCGCCAGCAGCTTGCTCCTAGCGGGAGTCGAAAATGAGCAGTTCTTC.

The genes are TRBV11-2 and TRBJ2-2; TRBD2 aligns across 14 bases. The V gene's germline CDR1 is SGHAT and CDR2 FQNNGV. The junction had 4 bases not matched to a gene; V was cut back by 1 base and J by 15 bases. CDR3 length: 14 residues. For the CDR3, the DNA is TGTGCCAGCAGCTTAGCGGGACTAGCGGGAGTGGTGTTTTTT. Its translation is CASSLAGLAGVVFF.

The chain is built from TRBV6-1 and TRBJ2-3, with D maybe TRBD2 (5 bases). The germline V gene encodes CDR1 MNHNS and CDR2 SASEGT. CDR3 length: 15 amino acids. The germline V and J ends were trimmed by 7 bases and 1 base, with 15 bases remaining between them. The CDR3 reads CASIGHGSGTDTQYF. The CDR3 region has the DNA TGTGCCAGCATTGGCCATGGTAGCGGCACAGATACGCAGTATTTT.

The chain carries TRBV5-1 and TRBJ1-1, with 7 bases identical to TRBD1. The germline V gene encodes CDR1 SGHRS and CDR2 YFSETQ. The J segment lost 4 bases and the V segment lost 4 bases, leaving 13 bases of the junction unmatched. The CDR3 contains 16 residues. The CDR3 bases are TGCGCCAGCAGCCCTAGGACCTCGTACAGGGGCACTGAAGCTTTCTTT. Translating gives CASSPRTSYRGTEAFF.

This rearrangement joins TRBV19 to TRBJ2-5, with D possibly TRBD2 on 6 matching bases. With 8 bases removed from V and 3 bases from J, the gap between germline ends came to 16 bases. The CDR3 length is 14 residues. The germline V gene has CDR1 LNHDA and CDR2 SQIVND (reference sequence). This chain's CDR3 is CASGGLGAKETQYF. Here the CDR3 DNA reads TGTGCCAGTGGGGGACTCGGCGCGAAAGAGACCCAGTACTTC.

The CDR3 nucleotides are TGCGCCAGCAGCCAAGAGCGGGGGCCGGGGAGGGGAACTGAGACCCAGTACTTC. Translation: CASSQERGPGRGTETQYF. The chain is built from TRBV4-1 and TRBJ2-5, with a possible D match to TRBD2 (7 bases). Germline loops: CDR1 MGHRA, CDR2 YSYEKL. The CDR3 covers 18 residues. V was pared by 0 bases and J by 5 bases, with 22 bases between.

The CDR3 nucleotides are TGTGCCAGCAGTTTACACAGGGGAGAAACTGAAGCTTTCTTT. It yields the protein CASSLHRGETEAFF. The chain recombines TRBV27 with TRBJ1-1; 7 bases map to TRBD1. With V trimmed by 2 bases and J by 5 bases, 5 bases remained unmatched. CDR1 and CDR2 from the germline V gene are MNHEY and SMNVEV (reference sequence). The CDR3 has 14 amino acids.

The V call is TRBV9, the J call TRBJ1-1; 9 bases map to TRBD1. With V trimmed by 1 base and J by 5 bases, 12 bases remained unmatched. CDR3 length equals 17 residues. Germline CDR1 SGDLS, CDR2 YYNGEE. The CDR3 DNA follows: TGTGCCAGCAGCGTATGGACTCCCGACAGGGGGGATACTGAAGCTTTCTTT. Translation: CASSVWTPDRGDTEAFF.

The chain's CDR3 is CASSLMGLAGGFQETQYF. The CDR3 nucleotides read TGCGCCAGCAGCTTGATGGGACTAGCGGGGGGGTTCCAAGAGACCCAGTACTTC. This chain uses TRBV5-1 with TRBJ2-5, with 16 positions matching TRBD2. V lost 1 base and J lost 1; bases outside the gene matches: 4. The CDR3 is 18 amino acids. Germline V gene data show CDR1 as SGHRS and CDR2 as YFSETQ.

The chain is built from TRBV7-9 and TRBJ1-3, with D possibly matching TRBD1 (5 bases). The CDR3 length is 17 residues. Germline V gene sequence: CDR1 SEHNR, CDR2 FQNEAQ (reference sequence). Trimming pared 4 bases from V and 0 bases from J, leaving 16 bases between. In DNA, the CDR3 is TGTGCCAGCAGCTGGGGGGGGGAAAAGGACTCTGGAAACACCATATATTTT. It codes for CASSWGGEKDSGNTIYF.

The V and J genes are TRBV29-1 and TRBJ2-2; 10 bases fit TRBD2. The CDR3 spans 14 residues. V lost 5 bases to trimming and J lost 5 bases; unmatched junction nucleotides: 5. The germline gives CDR1 SQVTM, CDR2 ANQGSEA. CDR3 nucleotides: TGCAGCGTTTTACCGGGACTAGCGACCGGGGAGCTGTTTTTT. Residues: CSVLPGLATGELFF.

This chain joins TRBV5-4 and TRBJ2-5; 8 nucleotides line up with TRBD1. The germline CDR1 and CDR2 sequences are SGHNT and YYREEE (reference sequence). Unmatched junction bases numbered 9, after V lost 1 base and J lost 4 bases. The CDR3 loop spans 16 amino acids. The CDR3 DNA reads TGTGCCAGCAGCTTGAGCGGCAGGGGGCACTCAGAGACCCAGTACTTC. This codes for CASSLSGRGHSETQYF. Complete variable domain (other parts from reference TRBV5-4 and TRBJ2-5): ETGVTQSPTHLIKTRGQQVTLRCSSQSGHNTVSWYQQALGQGPQFIFQYYREEENGRGNFPPRFSGLQFPNYSSELNVNALELDDSALYLCASSLSGRGHSETQYFGPGTRLLVL.

This clone was seen only once. The chain employs TRBV15 and TRBJ2-2; D perhaps matches TRBD1 (7 bases). With 3 bases removed from V and 4 bases from J, the gap between germline ends came to 18 bases. CDR1 LNHNV and CDR2 YYDKDF come from the germline V gene (reference sequence). The CDR3 runs 17 residues. In nucleotides, the CDR3 is TGTGCCACCAGCAGGGCAAGCCAGGGGGGCGGCACCGGGGAGCTGTTTTTT. Its translation: CATSRASQGGGTGELFF. Supplemented by reference TRBV15 and TRBJ2-2, the full variable domain reads DAMVIQNPRYQVTQFGKPVTLSCSQTLNHNVMYWYQQKSSQAPKLLFHYYDKDFNNEADTPDNFQSRRPNTSFCFLDIRSPGLGDTAMYLCATSRASQGGGTGELFFGEGSRLTVL.

This clone occurred a few times. This sequence joins TRBV7-6 and TRBJ1-6; D gene unclear. Germline CDR1 SGHVS, CDR2 FNYEAQ. The length of the CDR3 is 12 residues. V dropped 1 base and J dropped 12 bases, with 7 bases sitting between them. In DNA form, the CDR3 reads TGTGCCAGCAGCTTAGGGGAGGGACCCCTCCACTTT. It codes for CASSLGEGPLHF.

The chain couples TRBV7-9 to TRBJ1-2, with D tentatively TRBD1 (5 bases). Germline V CDR1 and CDR2: SEHNR, FQNEAQ (reference sequence). V was pared by 4 bases and J by 0 bases, with 15 bases between. The CDR3 runs 16 residues. The CDR3 is CASSSISGEANYGYTF. The CDR3 DNA reads TGTGCCAGCAGCTCGATTTCGGGGGAAGCTAACTATGGCTACACCTTC.

There are a few counts of this clone. CDR3 sequence reads: CASSTGSNQPQHF. CDR3 in DNA: TGTGCCAGCAGTACAGGGTCCAATCAGCCCCAGCATTTT. The chain employs TRBV25-1 and TRBJ1-5, with TRBD1 as a possible D gene (6 bases). Germline V CDR1 and CDR2: MGHDK, SYGVNS. The CDR3 length is 13 residues. V was shortened by 5 bases and J by 3 bases, with 8 bases between the two germline ends.

This clone came up once. CDR3 nucleotides: TGTGCCAGCAGCGCTAGCCTACAGGGGGTAGACACTGAAGCTTTCTTT. It codes for CASSASLQGVDTEAFF. The chain recombines TRBV9 with TRBJ1-1; 8 nucleotides agree with TRBD1. V shed 3 bases and J 3 bases; nucleotides not matched to a gene: 10. CDR3 length: 16 amino acids. Germline V CDR1 and CDR2: SGDLS, YYNGEE.

This clone occurred a few times. The chain is built from TRBV29-1 and TRBJ1-2, with 9 bases identical to TRBD1. This CDR3 comprises 14 residues. The germline V gene encodes CDR1 SQVTM and CDR2 ANQGSEA. After removal of 6 bases from V and 6 bases from J, the junction contained 11 bases not matched to a gene. CDR3 region: CSVAIMDRGDGYTF. CDR3 coding DNA: TGCAGCGTCGCTATCATGGACAGGGGAGATGGCTACACCTTC. Complete variable domain (other parts from reference TRBV29-1 and TRBJ1-2): SAVISQKPSRDICQRGTSLTIQCQVDSQVTMMFWYRQQPGQSLTLIATANQGSEATYESGFVIDKFPISRPNLTFSTLTVSNMSPEDSSIYLCSVAIMDRGDGYTFGSGTRLTVV.

This clone was counted only a few times. This chain joins TRBV9 and TRBJ1-1; 7 nucleotides match TRBD1. Per the germline V gene, CDR1 is SGDLS and CDR2 is YYNGEE. The ends lost 3 bases at V and 1 base at J; junction bases unmatched: 15. This CDR3 is built from 18 residues. CDR3 sequence (DNA): TGTGCCAGCAGCGGAGAGACTGTAGTAGGGGGCTCGAACACTGAAGCTTTCTTT. Amino acids: CASSGETVVGGSNTEAFF.

The chain uses TRBV5-1 and TRBJ2-7; no clear D gene. V lost 0 bases and J lost 1, with 5 bases in between. CDR1 is SGHRS and CDR2 is YFSETQ in the germline V gene. The CDR3 is made up of 13 amino acids. Here the CDR3 DNA reads TGCGCCAGCAGCTTGGGCAGATCCTACGAGCAGTACTTC. Translation gives CASSLGRSYEQYF.

The chain recombines TRBV10-2 with TRBJ1-2; no definite D call. This CDR3 region has 12 residues. The V and J ends lost 3 bases and 3 bases respectively, with 5 bases between them. The germline V gene encodes CDR1 WSHSY and CDR2 SAAADI. The CDR3 sequence is CASSDSDYGYTF. In DNA, the CDR3 is TGCGCCAGCAGTGATTCGGACTATGGCTACACCTTC.

This clone was recorded many times. This chain links TRBV27 with TRBJ2-7, with 9 bases aligning to TRBD1. Trimming cost V 8 bases and J 5 bases; bases outside gene matches: 4. Looked up from germline, CDR1 is MNHEY and CDR2 is SMNVEV (reference sequence). The CDR3 is 12 amino acids. This chain's CDR3 is CASGQGINEQYV. Written as DNA, the CDR3 is TGTGCCAGCGGACAGGGGATTAACGAGCAGTACGTC.

The rearrangement joins TRBV4-2 to TRBJ2-3, with 8 bases matching TRBD2. The germline gives CDR1 LGHNA, CDR2 YNFKEQ. J was trimmed by 2 bases and V by 1 base; bases with no gene match: 8. The CDR3 consists of 17 residues. CDR3 sequence: CASSQGAGAGDTDTQYF. CDR3 nucleotide sequence: TGTGCCAGCAGCCAAGGTGCGGGAGCGGGGGACACAGATACGCAGTATTTT.

The chain joins TRBV9 to TRBJ2-2; a possible D gene is TRBD1 (5 bases). V dropped 0 bases and J dropped 1 base, with 7 bases sitting between them. Germline CDR1 SGDLS, CDR2 YYNGEE. The CDR3 sequence is 15 residues long. The DNA of the CDR3 is TGTGCCAGCAGCGTAGGACAGAGGAACACCGGGGAGCTGTTTTTT. Amino acids: CASSVGQRNTGELFF.

The chain employs TRBV5-1 and TRBJ1-6; perhaps TRBD1 as D (5 bases). Germline V CDR1 and CDR2: SGHRS, YFSETQ. Trimming took off 2 bases at V and 7 bases at J, with 13 bases between the two ends. CDR3 length: 15 residues. CDR3 DNA sequence: TGCGCCAGCAGCTTCTCAGACAGTCTAAATTCACCCCTCCACTTT. Encoded protein: CASSFSDSLNSPLHF.

This clone was counted only a few times. The chain is built from TRBV6-5 and TRBJ2-1; possible D gene TRBD2, 5 bases. V gave up 6 bases and J gave up 2 bases, with 11 bases separating them. CDR1 is MNHEY and CDR2 is SVGAGI in the germline V gene. CDR3 size: 14 residues. This CDR3 reads CASSEPGAYNEQFF. DNA of the CDR3: TGTGCCAGCAGCGAGCCCGGGGCCTACAATGAGCAGTTCTTC.

The CDR3 nucleotides read TGCGCCAGCAGCCCCGAAGGAGTAGAGACCCAGTACTTC. Its translation: CASSPEGVETQYF. This sequence joins TRBV5-1 and TRBJ2-5; D gene unclear. With 4 bases removed from V and 4 bases from J, the gap between germline ends came to 11 bases. This CDR3 has 13 amino acids. Germline V gene lookup returns CDR1 SGHRS and CDR2 YFSETQ.